These T cell receptor beta chains were read from a single sample in a study of glioma-infiltrating T cells after dendritic cell vaccination. Clones were sequenced by immunoSEQ multiplex PCR, and TCRdb holds only the in-frame ones, with some missing. The sample gives roughly 90,000 clones, 65% to 90% of which show up once; less than 20% is in the top ten. Material: blood, obtained before dendritic cell vaccination. The receptors come from a human donor with glioblastoma. Each CDR3 is given with its conserved first and last residue. The D gene is left open where the match is weak. For some rows the clone size is stated as once, few or many, or as a class when expanded; others skip it.

J gene,D gene,V gene,clone size,CDR3 protein,CDR3 DNA
TRBJ1-1,.,TRBV5-1,.,CARGGTTNTEAFF,TGCGCCAGAGGAGGGACGACGAACACTGAAGCTTTCTTT
TRBJ2-5,TRBD2,TRBV9,.,CASSGGTSGTETQYF,TGTGCCAGCAGCGGGGGGACTAGCGGGACGGAGACCCAGTACTTC
TRBJ2-2,.,TRBV27,.,CASSPGGLAGELFF,TGTGCCAGCAGTCCGGGGGGCCTAGCCGGGGAGCTGTTTTTT
TRBJ2-2,.,TRBV2,.,CASSEVRRGTGELFF,TGTGCCAGCAGTGAAGTCCGCAGAGGGACCGGGGAGCTGTTTTTT
TRBJ1-5,TRBD1,TRBV19,.,CASSLTGGGHQPQHF,TGTGCCAGTAGCCTAACAGGGGGTGGTCATCAGCCCCAGCATTTT
TRBJ2-1,.,TRBV4-3,.,CASSLTLSGGGWDEQFF,TGCGCCAGCAGCCTTACGCTGAGTGGGGGAGGATGGGATGAGCAGTTCTTC
TRBJ1-4,.,TRBV4-1,.,CASSQDGARGIGEKLFF,TGCGCCAGCAGCCAAGATGGGGCCCGGGGGATTGGAGAAAAACTGTTTTTT
TRBJ2-7,.,TRBV28,few,CASRTRNSYEQYF,TGTGCCAGCAGGACACGCAACTCCTACGAGCAGTACTTC
TRBJ2-2,.,TRBV6-5,.,CASSYSRQTGELFF,TGTGCCAGCAGTTACTCGCGGCAGACCGGGGAGCTGTTTTTT
TRBJ2-3,TRBD2,TRBV2,.,CASSIGRPRTDTQYF,TGTGCCAGCAGTATCGGGAGGCCCCGCACAGATACGCAGTATTTT
TRBJ1-2,.,TRBV5-6,.,CASSLPPGGGYTF,TGTGCCAGCAGCTTACCCCCGGGAGGCGGCTACACCTTC
TRBJ2-7,.,TRBV7-6,.,CASSLDTGGASYEQYF,TGTGCCAGCAGCTTGGACACAGGGGGGGCTTCCTACGAGCAGTACTTC
TRBJ2-2,.,TRBV6-5,once,CASSYGLPWSTGELFF,TGTGCCAGCAGTTACGGCCTCCCGTGGAGCACCGGGGAGCTGTTTTTT
TRBJ2-7,.,TRBV7-3,.,CASSLSVTDYEQYF,TGTGCCAGCAGCTTAAGTGTGACAGATTACGAGCAGTACTTC
TRBJ1-2,.,TRBV7-6,.,CASSLSFRAGLNYGYTF,TGTGCCAGCAGCTTATCGTTCCGGGCAGGGCTAAACTATGGCTACACCTTC
TRBJ2-7,TRBD2,TRBV18,.,CASSPYFTSGDYEQYF,TGTGCCAGCTCACCATATTTTACTAGCGGAGACTACGAGCAGTACTTC
TRBJ1-5,.,TRBV2,once,CASSVGQNYQPQHF,TGTGCCAGCAGTGTAGGACAGAACTATCAGCCCCAGCATTTT
TRBJ2-1,TRBD2,TRBV7-2,large,CASSLEWAGGLDEQFF,TGTGCCAGCAGCTTAGAATGGGCGGGAGGGCTCGATGAGCAGTTCTTC
TRBJ2-7,.,TRBV19,once,CASSIGPGAYEQYF,TGTGCCAGTAGTATAGGTCCAGGGGCCTACGAGCAGTACTTC
TRBJ1-2,TRBD1,TRBV6-1,.,CASSEAGTGRLFGYGYTF,TGTGCCAGCAGTGAAGCTGGGACAGGGAGACTCTTCGGCTATGGCTACACCTTC
TRBJ1-1,TRBD1,TRBV28,once,CASRRQGAGAFF,TGTGCCAGCAGGCGGCAGGGGGCTGGAGCTTTCTTT
TRBJ2-1,.,TRBV5-8,.,CASSLVPGENEQFF,TGTGCCAGCAGCTTGGTTCCGGGGGAGAATGAGCAGTTCTTC